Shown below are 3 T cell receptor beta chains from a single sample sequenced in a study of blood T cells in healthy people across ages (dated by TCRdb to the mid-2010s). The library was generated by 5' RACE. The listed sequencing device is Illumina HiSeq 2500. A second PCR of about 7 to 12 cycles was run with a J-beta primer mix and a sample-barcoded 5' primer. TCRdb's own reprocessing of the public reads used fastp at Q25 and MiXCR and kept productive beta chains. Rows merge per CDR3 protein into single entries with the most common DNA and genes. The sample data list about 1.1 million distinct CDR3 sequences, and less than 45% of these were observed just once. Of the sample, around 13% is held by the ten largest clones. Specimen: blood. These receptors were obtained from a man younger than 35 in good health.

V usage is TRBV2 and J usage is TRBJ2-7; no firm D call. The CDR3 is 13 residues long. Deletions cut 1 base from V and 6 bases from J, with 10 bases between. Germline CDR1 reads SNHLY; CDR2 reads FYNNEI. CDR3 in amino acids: CASSEGLVGEQYF. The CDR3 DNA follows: TGTGCCAGCAGTGAAGGTCTAGTAGGCGAGCAGTACTTC.

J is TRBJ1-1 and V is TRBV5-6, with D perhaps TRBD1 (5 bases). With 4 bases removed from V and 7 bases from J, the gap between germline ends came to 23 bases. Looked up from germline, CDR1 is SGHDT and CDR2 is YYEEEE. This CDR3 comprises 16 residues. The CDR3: CASSLYRRSARLEAFF. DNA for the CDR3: TGTGCCAGCAGCCTGTACAGGCGATCGGCAAGACTTGAAGCTTTCTTT.

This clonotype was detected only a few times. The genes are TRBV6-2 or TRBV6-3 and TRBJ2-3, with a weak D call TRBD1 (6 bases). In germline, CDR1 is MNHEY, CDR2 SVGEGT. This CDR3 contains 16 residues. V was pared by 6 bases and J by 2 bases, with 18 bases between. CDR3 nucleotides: TGTGCCAGCAGAGAACTTCAGGACAGATTCACAGATACGCAGTATTTT. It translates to CASRELQDRFTDTQYF.